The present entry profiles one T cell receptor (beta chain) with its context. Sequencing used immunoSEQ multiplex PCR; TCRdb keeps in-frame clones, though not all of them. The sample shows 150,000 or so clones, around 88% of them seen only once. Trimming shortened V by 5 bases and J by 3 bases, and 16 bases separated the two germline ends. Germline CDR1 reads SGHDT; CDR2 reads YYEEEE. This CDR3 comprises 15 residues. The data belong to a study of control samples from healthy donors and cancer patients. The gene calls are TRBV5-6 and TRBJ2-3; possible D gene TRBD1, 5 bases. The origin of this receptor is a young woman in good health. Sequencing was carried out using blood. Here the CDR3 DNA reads TGTGCCAGCAGACAGGCTAGAACCAGAACAGATACGCAGTATTTT. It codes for CASRQARTRTDTQYF. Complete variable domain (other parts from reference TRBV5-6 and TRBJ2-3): DAGVTQSPTHLIKTRGQQVTLRCSPKSGHDTVSWYQQALGQGPQFIFQYYEEEERQRGNFPDRFSGHQFPNYSSELNVNALLLGDSALYLCASRQARTRTDTQYFGPGTRLTVL.